Listed here is a single T cell receptor (beta chain). The V gene end was trimmed by 6 bases and the J gene end by 1 base; junction bases not matched to a gene: 7. Germline V gene lookup returns CDR1 SGHTA and CDR2 FQGTGA. This CDR3 comprises 17 residues. Version v3.0 of the immunoSEQ assay ran at survey level. Some clones are missing from TCRdb's copy, which holds only in-frame ones; the method was immunoSEQ multiplex PCR. The data show 30,000 to 40,000 clones, about 83% seen once. This entry comes from a study of long-term antiretroviral therapy in people with HIV. The chain has TRBV7-3 and TRBJ2-2, with 11 positions matching TRBD2. This receptor was taken from a man between 18 and 29 years old with HIV. Sequenced here: unsorted PBMCs, sampled 0.4 years before starting antiretroviral therapy. DNA for the CDR3: TGTGCCAGCAGTTACCGACTAGCGGGGAAGAACACCGGGGAGCTGTTTTTT. Amino acids: CASSYRLAGKNTGELFF.